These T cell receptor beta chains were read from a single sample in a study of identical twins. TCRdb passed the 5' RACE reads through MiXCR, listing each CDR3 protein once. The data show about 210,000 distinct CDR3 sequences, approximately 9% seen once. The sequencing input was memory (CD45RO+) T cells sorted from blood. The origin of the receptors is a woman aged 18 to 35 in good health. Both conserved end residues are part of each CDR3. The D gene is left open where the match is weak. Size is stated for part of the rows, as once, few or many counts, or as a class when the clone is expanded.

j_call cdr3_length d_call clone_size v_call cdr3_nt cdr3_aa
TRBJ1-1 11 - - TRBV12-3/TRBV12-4 TGTGCCAGCAAAAACGAGATGGAGGCTTTCTTT CASKNEMEAFF
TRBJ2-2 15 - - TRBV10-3 TGTGCCATCAGTGAAGCCGGGGCGAACACCGGGGAGCTGTTTTTT CAISEAGANTGELFF
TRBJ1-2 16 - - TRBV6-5 TGTGCCAGCAGTTTGGCCGGGACGCCAAATGGGTATGGCTACACCTTC CASSLAGTPNGYGYTF
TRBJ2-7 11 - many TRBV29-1 TGCAGCGTTGGTGCTCTCCCGGGGCAGTACTTC CSVGALPGQYF
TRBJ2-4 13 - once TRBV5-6 TGTGCCAGCAGCTCGCTGGACCGGGGAGTTCAGTACTTC CASSSLDRGVQYF
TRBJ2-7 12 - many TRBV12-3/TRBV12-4 TGTGCCAGCAGTCAGGGGGGCTACGAGCAGTACTTC CASSQGGYEQYF
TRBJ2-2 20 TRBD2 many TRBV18 TGTGCCAGCTCACCACGAATTGGACTAGCGGGCGAGGCGAACACCGGGGAGCTGTTTTTT CASSPRIGLAGEANTGELFF
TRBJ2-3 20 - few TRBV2 TGTGCCAGCAGTGATTCCCCAGACGCTACTAGTCATTTTAGCACAGATACGCAGTATTTT CASSDSPDATSHFSTDTQYF
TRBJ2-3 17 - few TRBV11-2 TGTGCCAGCAGCTTCCCCTGGGGGGAATTTCGCACAGATACGCAGTATTTT CASSFPWGEFRTDTQYF
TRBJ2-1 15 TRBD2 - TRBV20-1 TGCAGTGCTAGAGATTTCGGGAGACTAGCGGGAACGCAGTTCTTC CSARDFGRLAGTQFF
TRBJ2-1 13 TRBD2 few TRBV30 TGTGCCTGGAGTGTTGCGGGAGCTTTCCTACAGTTCTTC CAWSVAGAFLQFF
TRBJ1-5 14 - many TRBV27 TGTGCCAGCAGTTTCGAAGGCAGCGCGCAGCCCCAGCATTTT CASSFEGSAQPQHF
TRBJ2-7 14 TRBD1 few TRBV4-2 TGTGCCAGCAGCTCGGGACAGGGAAGGCGCGAGCAGTACTTC CASSSGQGRREQYF
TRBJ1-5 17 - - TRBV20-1 TGCAGTGCTAGAGATCGGTATGGGCCGGCCGCCAATCAGCCCCAGCATTTT CSARDRYGPAANQPQHF